A single sample gave rise to the 28 T cell receptor beta chains below, sequenced in a study of control samples from healthy donors and cancer patients (dated by TCRdb to the early 2020s). Receptor amplification or capture employed the immunoSEQ multiplex PCR assay. TCRdb stores this immuneACCESS table with in-frame sequences only. Part of the clones is absent; in the studies checked, under half of the shortfall reflects unresolved V genes, and no reason is known for the rest. For this sample there are about 120,000 clones; roughly 87% appear just once. Under 2% of the sample rests with the top ten. Sample: blood. The receptor source for this set is a man between 18 and 29 years old in good health.

The V call is TRBV30, the J call TRBJ1-2, with 7 bases that match TRBD1. Germline values: CDR1 GTSNPN, CDR2 SVGIG (reference sequence). The length of the CDR3 is 12 residues. J gave up 8 bases and V 2 bases, and 5 bases lay outside the gene matches. DNA of the CDR3: TGTGCCTGGAGTACAGGGGCCGGAGGCTACACCTTC. It is translated as CAWSTGAGGYTF.

The chain recombines TRBV5-6 with TRBJ1-5, with a weak D call TRBD1 (6 bases). This CDR3 contains 13 residues. The V gene lost 4 bases and the J gene lost 8 bases, with 13 bases spanning the gap. Germline values: CDR1 SGHDT, CDR2 YYEEEE. The DNA of the CDR3 is TGTGCCAGCAGCCCGCAGGGGTTGGAGCCCCAGCATTTT. Its protein is CASSPQGLEPQHF. Supplemented by reference TRBV5-6 and TRBJ1-5, the full variable domain reads DAGVTQSPTHLIKTRGQQVTLRCSPKSGHDTVSWYQQALGQGPQFIFQYYEEEERQRGNFPDRFSGHQFPNYSSELNVNALLLGDSALYLCASSPQGLEPQHFGDGTRLSIL.

The CDR3 is CASSPVPGVSNYGYTF. The CDR3 coding sequence is TGCGCCAGCAGCCCGGTGCCAGGGGTTTCTAACTATGGCTACACCTTC. The chain combines TRBV5-1 with TRBJ1-2; D perhaps matches TRBD1 (6 bases). Between the trimmed V and J ends, which lost 4 bases and 0 bases, there was a span of 16 bases. CDR3 length: 16 amino acids. The germline CDR1 and CDR2 sequences are SGHRS and YFSETQ.

This chain connects TRBV12-3 or TRBV12-4 to TRBJ2-7, with D uncertain. V lost 5 bases and J 6 bases, leaving 11 bases between the germline ends. CDR3 size: 12 residues. The chain's CDR3 is CASSLRAGEQYF. In nucleotides, the CDR3 is TGTGCCAGCAGTCTCAGAGCAGGCGAGCAGTACTTC.

The chain employs TRBV19 and TRBJ1-3; D is uncertain. This CDR3 has 15 residues. Trimming removed 5 bases from V and 1 base from J, with 12 bases in between. The germline CDR1 and CDR2 sequences are LNHDA and SQIVND (reference sequence). CDR3 nucleotides: TGTGCCAGTAGTTACGCTGGGCCATCTGGAAACACCATATATTTT. It specifies CASSYAGPSGNTIYF. Variable domain in full (rest from reference TRBV19 and TRBJ1-3): DGGITQSPKYLFRKEGQNVTLSCEQNLNHDAMYWYRQDPGQGLRLIYYSQIVNDFQKGDIAEGYSVSREKKESFPLTVTSAQKNPTAFYLCASSYAGPSGNTIYFGEGSWLTVV.

This chain joins TRBV5-1 and TRBJ1-2; a possible D gene is TRBD1 (6 bases). V was pared by 2 bases and J by 3 bases, with 8 bases between. Per germline, CDR1 SGHRS and CDR2 YFSETQ. This CDR3 is 13 amino acids long. The CDR3 protein is CASSLGGDYGYTF. The CDR3 DNA follows: TGCGCCAGCAGCTTAGGGGGGGACTATGGCTACACCTTC.

This clone has a single count. The genes are TRBV7-2 and TRBJ2-6, with D tentatively TRBD1 (6 bases). This CDR3 comprises 18 residues. Per germline, CDR1 SGHTA and CDR2 FQGNSA. The V end was cut by 4 bases, the J end by 1 base, with 17 bases between. CDR3: CASSSGWGQVSGANVLTF. CDR3 nucleotides: TGTGCCAGCAGCTCCGGCTGGGGACAAGTTTCTGGGGCCAACGTCCTGACTTTC.

V is TRBV19 and J is TRBJ2-3, with D possibly being TRBD2 (6 bases). The germline V and J ends were trimmed by 0 bases and 1 base, with 8 bases remaining between them. In germline, CDR1 is LNHDA, CDR2 SQIVND (reference sequence). This CDR3 contains 15 residues. CDR3 loop: CASSIERGRTDTQYF. The CDR3 DNA sequence: TGTGCCAGTAGTATAGAGCGGGGCCGCACAGATACGCAGTATTTT. Full variable domain (rest looked up from reference TRBV19 and TRBJ2-3): DGGITQSPKYLFRKEGQNVTLSCEQNLNHDAMYWYRQDPGQGLRLIYYSQIVNDFQKGDIAEGYSVSREKKESFPLTVTSAQKNPTAFYLCASSIERGRTDTQYFGPGTRLTVL.

The chain joins TRBV20-1 to TRBJ2-5, with unresolved D. Deletions cut 7 bases from V and 5 bases from J, with 8 bases between. The CDR3 sequence is 10 residues long. Germline V lookup: CDR1 DFQATT, CDR2 SNEGSKA (reference sequence). DNA of the CDR3: TGCAGTGTTACACTGGAGACCCAGTACTTC. Its protein product is CSVTLETQYF.

This chain joins TRBV7-2 and TRBJ1-1; no firm D call. The CDR3 spans 15 residues. The ends were cut back, 3 bases at V and 0 bases at J, with 11 bases in the middle. Germline-derived CDR1 and CDR2 are SGHTA and FQGNSA. The CDR3 DNA reads as TGTGCCAGCAGCTTTCGGCGGCAGTTGAACACTGAAGCTTTCTTT. Translated, it gives CASSFRRQLNTEAFF.

This chain uses TRBV7-3 with TRBJ1-1; D perhaps matches TRBD1 (6 bases). The CDR3 consists of 14 residues. Germline V CDR1 and CDR2: SGHTA, FQGTGA. V was clipped by 5 bases and J by 5 bases, with 15 bases between them. The CDR3 reads CASSLEGGRTEAFF. DNA of the CDR3: TGTGCCAGCAGCCTAGAGGGGGGCAGGACTGAAGCTTTCTTT.

This clone was seen once. The chain carries TRBV19 and TRBJ1-5; 8 bases fit TRBD1. CDR1 and CDR2 (germline): LNHDA, SQIVND (reference sequence). The CDR3 length is 13 residues. The V segment lost 8 bases and the J segment 9 bases; nucleotides outside the gene matches: 9. In DNA form, the CDR3 reads TGTGCCAGTCAGGACAGGGAGAATTGGCCCCAGCATTTT. Protein: CASQDRENWPQHF.

The gene calls are TRBV27 and TRBJ2-4; weak D call: TRBD1 (5 bases). The V gene lost 2 bases and the J gene lost 4 bases, with 21 bases spanning the gap. The germline CDR1 and CDR2 sequences are MNHEY and SMNVEV (reference sequence). The CDR3 is made up of 18 amino acids. CDR3 sequence reads: CASSLTSTGPTSKNIQYF. In DNA, the CDR3 is TGTGCCAGCAGTTTAACATCAACAGGCCCTACCTCTAAAAACATTCAGTACTTC.

V usage is TRBV28 and J usage is TRBJ1-4; D gene ambiguous. V lost 1 base and J 8 bases, leaving 8 bases between the germline ends. The CDR3 length is 13 residues. Germline CDR1 reads MDHEN; CDR2 reads SYDVKM. CDR3 bases: TGTGCCAGCAGTTTATCCCCTAGGGAAAAACTGTTTTTT. This translates into CASSLSPREKLFF.

This clone was picked up a small number of times. The chain couples TRBV4-3 to TRBJ2-6; TRBD1 is a possible D gene (6 bases). Between the trimmed V and J ends, which lost 4 bases and 0 bases, there was a span of 16 bases. The CDR3 loop spans 18 amino acids. Germline CDR1 is LGHNA and CDR2 is YSLEER. CDR3 amino acids: CASSRDARGLSGANVLTF. For the CDR3, the DNA is TGCGCCAGCAGCCGAGACGCCAGGGGCCTCTCTGGGGCCAACGTCCTGACTTTC.

This rearrangement joins TRBV4-2 to TRBJ2-3, with 13 bases that match TRBD2. The germline CDR1 and CDR2 sequences are LGHNA and YNFKEQ. This CDR3 spans 20 amino acids. The trim removed 0 bases at V and 4 bases at J, leaving 13 bases unmatched. DNA of the CDR3: TGTGCCAGCAGCCAAGATTCACTAGCGGGAGGGCCGTCAAGGCCAGATACGCAGTATTTT. Translating it yields CASSQDSLAGGPSRPDTQYF.

This clone was seen a single time. The chain carries TRBV7-7 and TRBJ2-5, with a tentative D call TRBD1 (7 bases). The V gene's germline CDR1 is SSHAT and CDR2 FNYEAQ (reference sequence). The V and J ends lost 11 bases and 4 bases respectively, with 20 bases between them. This CDR3 spans 14 amino acids. This CDR3 is CACRKTGRGETQYF. The CDR3 region has the DNA TGTGCCTGCCGTAAGACAGGGCGGGGAGAGACCCAGTACTTC.

In this sample, this clone turned up a few times. This chain links TRBV24-1 with TRBJ1-2; D gene unclear. The CDR3 is 13 amino acids. V was cut by 1 base and J by 8 bases, with 10 bases left in between. The germline CDR1 and CDR2 sequences are KGHDR and SFDVKD. The CDR3 region has the DNA TGTGCCACCAGTGATTTTGAAGGAAACGGCTACACCTTC. Translated: CATSDFEGNGYTF.

The rearrangement joins TRBV19 to TRBJ1-6; no firm D call. V lost 3 bases, J lost 3 bases, and 12 bases lay in between. From germline, CDR1 is LNHDA and CDR2 SQIVND (reference sequence). This CDR3 comprises 16 residues. Here the CDR3 reads CASSIRPTGYNSPLHF. CDR3 coding DNA: TGTGCCAGTAGTATTAGGCCAACCGGCTATAATTCACCCCTCCACTTT.

This chain connects TRBV5-1 to TRBJ1-4; unclear D gene. V dropped 4 bases and J dropped 3 bases, with 19 bases sitting between them. Germline assignment: CDR1 SGHRS and CDR2 YFSETQ. This CDR3 region has 17 residues. The CDR3 nucleotides read TGCGCCAGCAGCCCATACGGACCTTTACCGTCTAATGAAAAACTGTTTTTT. Translation: CASSPYGPLPSNEKLFF. Combining the CDR3 with reference TRBV5-1 and TRBJ1-4 gives the whole variable domain KAGVTQTPRYLIKTRGQQVTLSCSPISGHRSVSWYQQTPGQGLQFLFEYFSETQRNKGNFPGRFSGRQFSNSRSEMNVSTLELGDSALYLCASSPYGPLPSNEKLFFGSGTQLSVL.

The chain couples TRBV15 to TRBJ2-1; D possibly corresponds to TRBD1 (6 bases). Trimming removed 6 bases from V and 5 bases from J, with 17 bases in between. Germline V gives CDR1 LNHNV, CDR2 YYDKDF (reference sequence). The CDR3 consists of 15 residues. CDR3 residues: CATRITTGGDNEQFF. The CDR3 DNA is TGTGCCACCAGGATCACGACAGGAGGAGACAATGAGCAGTTCTTC.

The V gene is TRBV7-2, the J gene TRBJ2-3; D gene unclear. The V end was cut by 0 bases, the J end by 3 bases, with 13 bases between. CDR1 and CDR2 (germline): SGHTA, FQGNSA. The CDR3 consists of 16 residues. As DNA, the CDR3 is TGTGCCAGCAGCTTAGCCTCTACGAAAGCGACAGATACGCAGTATTTT. It encodes CASSLASTKATDTQYF.

This clone was detected a few times. The chain couples TRBV12-3 or TRBV12-4 to TRBJ2-3; perhaps D is TRBD1 or TRBD2 (5 bases each). This CDR3 contains 13 residues. The V end was cut by 6 bases, the J end by 1 base, with 8 bases between. The CDR3 loop is CASRGTGTDTQYF. In DNA form, the CDR3 reads TGTGCCAGCAGGGGGACGGGCACAGATACGCAGTATTTT.

This sequence joins TRBV11-2 and TRBJ2-3; 14 nucleotides align to TRBD2. The CDR3 runs to 17 residues. CDR1 and CDR2 (germline): SGHAT, FQNNGV. The junction had 4 bases not matched to a gene; V was cut back by 5 bases and J by 0 bases. The chain's CDR3 is CASSPGTSGSSTDTQYF. CDR3 bases: TGTGCCAGCAGCCCGGGGACTAGCGGGAGCAGCACAGATACGCAGTATTTT.

The chain has TRBV2 and TRBJ2-1; D unresolved. The CDR3 spans 13 residues. Germline V CDR1 and CDR2: SNHLY, FYNNEI. With 7 bases removed from V and 0 bases from J, the gap between germline ends came to 7 bases. The CDR3 sequence is CASKRASYNEQFF. The CDR3 DNA reads TGTGCCAGCAAAAGGGCCTCCTACAATGAGCAGTTCTTC.

The gene calls are TRBV6-5 and TRBJ1-2; tentatively, D is TRBD1 (6 bases). Germline CDR1 reads MNHEY; CDR2 reads SVGAGI. CDR3 size: 14 residues. Trimming shortened V by 4 bases and J by 2 bases, and 11 bases separated the two germline ends. CDR3 nucleotide sequence: TGTGCCAGCAGTTTCGACAGGAAAAACTATGGCTACACCTTC. Its protein is CASSFDRKNYGYTF.

With respect to this clone: A read error may produce the germline difference seen at one junction end. The same CDR3 also results from other DNA sequences found in this sample. The rearrangement joins TRBV19 to TRBJ2-5, with D perhaps matching TRBD1 or TRBD2 (6 bases each). Germline V gene data show CDR1 as LNHDA and CDR2 as SQIVND (reference sequence). CDR3 length equals 15 residues. The CDR3 sequence: CASSKGGSGQETQYF. The CDR3 DNA is TGTGCCAGCAGTAAGGGGGGCAGTGGCCAAGAGACCCAGTACTTC.

This clone was observed once. The CDR3 DNA follows: TGTGCCAGCAGCCAGACTGACAAGACCACTGAAGCTTTCTTT. Translating it yields CASSQTDKTTEAFF. The chain has TRBV11-2 and TRBJ1-1; no clear D gene. The germline V gene encodes CDR1 SGHAT and CDR2 FQNNGV. The CDR3 totals 14 residues. V gave up 5 bases and J gave up 4 bases, with 14 bases separating them.